This entry is about one T cell receptor beta chain. Trimming left V 5 bases short and J 8 bases short, with 18 bases between. The CDR3 contains 14 residues. Looked up from germline, CDR1 is LGHNA and CDR2 is YNFKEQ. This sample stems from a study of blood T cell repertoires in COVID-19. Original analysis: Reference gene primer amplification gave estimated nucleated cell counts. The table came from immunoSEQ multiplex PCR; TCRdb's copy has only in-frame clones and leaves some out. The V and J calls and clone size were taken over from that table, and D and trimming were inferred from the DNA. The data hold around 250,000 clones, with about 81% observed a single time. Cohorts were determined from participant-reported clinical history.

This TCR derives from a man aged 25 to 45 with acute COVID-19. The gene calls are TRBV4-2 and TRBJ1-1, with D hard to call. Sequenced sample: PBMCs or T cells enriched from blood (not recorded which). CDR3 residues: CASSVRAQVLEAFF. For the CDR3, the DNA is TGTGCCAGCAGCGTAAGAGCCCAGGTTTTGGAAGCTTTCTTT.